The T cell receptor (beta chain) described here comes from a study of technical replicates of blood from a few donors. Using immunoSEQ multiplex PCR, the repertoire was profiled, and TCRdb retains in-frame clones only, with some absent. The sample consists of 75,000 to 100,000 clones, roughly 94% of them appearing once. The TCR originated in a human donor in good health. Specimen: T cells isolated from PBMCs.

The CDR3 coding sequence is TGTGCCAGCAGCTCGGGGGGGCCTGCCCAAGAGACCCAGTACTTC. This gives the protein CASSSGGPAQETQYF. The V and J genes are TRBV5-4 and TRBJ2-5; 8 bases match TRBD2. The CDR3 covers 15 residues. The V and J ends lost 3 bases and 1 base, in that order; junction bases with no gene match: 5. Germline V gene data show CDR1 as SGHNT and CDR2 as YYREEE (reference sequence).